Below, 21 T cell receptor beta chains from the same sample are listed, as sequenced in a study of CD8 T cells in ankylosing spondylitis. TCRdb reanalysed the 5' RACE reads using MiXCR and keeps one entry per CDR3 protein. Altogether about 300,000 distinct CDR3 sequences are present, 9.5% to 13% being singletons, with the ten largest covering roughly 9%. Sequencing input: blood, either unsorted or a sorted T cell fraction (not recorded which). The receptor set was obtained from a female donor with ankylosing spondylitis or in good health (not recorded which).

There are many counts of this clonotype. The gene calls are TRBV12-3 or TRBV12-4 and TRBJ2-2; D might be TRBD1 (6 bases). V lost 4 bases, J lost 5 bases, and 17 bases lay in between. CDR3 length: 16 residues. The CDR3 region has the DNA TGTGCCAGCAGTTCCTCACAGGGTGTGGAAACCGGGGAGCTGTTTTTT. Protein: CASSSSQGVETGELFF.

This clonotype was observed at least ten times. The V gene is TRBV15, the J gene TRBJ1-1, with TRBD1 matching 8 bases. Germline V lookup: CDR1 LNHNV, CDR2 YYDKDF (reference sequence). Trimming removed 3 bases from V and 11 bases from J; junction bases left unmatched: 11. The CDR3 has 14 residues. The CDR3 DNA reads TGTGCCACCAGCAGGGACAGGGACAGAGTATCGGCTTTCTTT. Protein product: CATSRDRDRVSAFF. Based on the CDR3 plus reference TRBV15 and TRBJ1-1, the full variable domain is DAMVIQNPRYQVTQFGKPVTLSCSQTLNHNVMYWYQQKSSQAPKLLFHYYDKDFNNEADTPDNFQSRRPNTSFCFLDIRSPGLGDTAMYLCATSRDRDRVSAFFGQGTRLTVV.

This clonotype was observed a handful of times. The chain couples TRBV27 to TRBJ2-1; D is unclear. Germline loops: CDR1 MNHEY, CDR2 SMNVEV (reference sequence). The ends were cut back, 3 bases at V and 0 bases at J, with 9 bases in the middle. The CDR3 has 15 residues. The DNA of the CDR3 is TGTGCCAGCAGTTTTTCACGGAGCTCCTACAATGAGCAGTTCTTC. It translates to CASSFSRSSYNEQFF.

This clonotype was seen repeatedly, ten times or more. This chain connects TRBV6-6 to TRBJ2-4; weak D call: TRBD1 (6 bases). In germline, CDR1 is MNHNY, CDR2 SVGAGI (reference sequence). CDR3 length equals 13 residues. V lost 5 bases to trimming and J lost 4 bases, with 9 bases between them. DNA for the CDR3: TGTGCCAGCAGTAAAGGACAGAAAAACATTCAGTACTTC. This codes for CASSKGQKNIQYF.

This clonotype was seen only a few times. The rearrangement joins TRBV28 to TRBJ1-3; D is possibly TRBD1 (5 bases). The V end lost 4 bases, the J end lost 2 bases, and 9 bases lay between the germline ends. In germline, CDR1 is MDHEN, CDR2 SYDVKM. CDR3 length equals 14 residues. The CDR3 nucleotides are TGTGCCAGCAGTTCGGGGCAAACTGGAAACACCATATATTTT. Translation gives CASSSGQTGNTIYF.

This clonotype has ten or more counts. The gene calls are TRBV20-1 and TRBJ1-5, with no clear D. Germline V gene lookup returns CDR1 DFQATT and CDR2 SNEGSKA (reference sequence). The CDR3 loop spans 12 amino acids. Trimming shortened V by 4 bases and J by 6 bases, and 10 bases separated the two germline ends. The CDR3 bases are TGCAGTGCTACGCAGGTAACTCAGCCCCAGCATTTT. Its protein is CSATQVTQPQHF.

This clonotype was found many times. J is TRBJ2-3 and V is TRBV7-8; 9 nucleotides agree with TRBD2. This CDR3 contains 16 residues. After removal of 1 base from V and 2 bases from J, the junction contained 4 bases not matched to a gene. Germline CDR1 reads SGHVS; CDR2 reads FQNEAQ. The CDR3 reads CASSLVGGRATDTQYF. CDR3 bases: TGTGCCAGCAGCTTAGTTGGCGGGAGGGCCACAGATACGCAGTATTTT.

This clonotype was seen a few times. The chain couples TRBV5-1 to TRBJ1-1; 7 bases map to TRBD1. Germline CDR1 is SGHRS and CDR2 is YFSETQ. The CDR3 runs 15 residues. V lost 3 bases and J lost 3; bases outside the gene matches: 8. Written as DNA, the CDR3 is TGCGCCAGCAGCTCAGGACAGGTAGTTTACACTGAAGCTTTCTTT. Protein product: CASSSGQVVYTEAFF.

The rearrangement uses TRBV20-1 and TRBJ2-7; possible D gene TRBD1, 5 bases. The CDR3 is 15 amino acids. The V end was cut by 5 bases, the J end by 1 base, with 18 bases between. Germline V CDR1 and CDR2: DFQATT, SNEGSKA (reference sequence). The CDR3: CSASPTGIRSYEQYF. CDR3 sequence (DNA): TGCAGTGCTTCCCCCACAGGTATTAGGTCCTACGAGCAGTACTTC.

On this clonotype itself: Mismatch with germline at one junction end may stem from a read error. V gene TRBV5-6 combines with J gene TRBJ2-6; perhaps TRBD1 as D (5 bases). From germline, CDR1 is SGHDT and CDR2 YYEEEE. The CDR3 length is 19 residues. This CDR3 is CACSPPGGQPTTGANVLTF. In DNA form, the CDR3 reads TGTGCCTGCAGCCCGCCGGGTGGGCAGCCTACTACTGGGGCCAACGTCCTGACATTC.

This clonotype was observed many times. V usage is TRBV7-9 and J usage is TRBJ1-6, with D possibly matching TRBD1 (5 bases). This CDR3 region has 14 residues. Germline CDR1 reads SEHNR; CDR2 reads FQNEAQ (reference sequence). V was shortened by 5 bases and J by 7 bases, with 12 bases between the two germline ends. The CDR3 DNA reads TGTGCCAGCAGCACCGTCGGGGGGAATTCACCCCTCCACTTT. Translated: CASSTVGGNSPLHF.

To note about this clonotype: The junction and the germline gene differ at one end; a read error may be behind it. The rearrangement links TRBV5-1 to TRBJ2-1; 11 positions agree with TRBD2. Germline V gene sequence: CDR1 SGHRS, CDR2 YFSETQ. The CDR3 contains 16 residues. The CDR3 is CVSSLARLAGGGEQFF. The CDR3 nucleotides are TGCGTCAGCAGCTTGGCCCGATTAGCGGGAGGGGGTGAGCAGTTCTTC.

This clonotype showed up many times. J is TRBJ2-7 and V is TRBV28; perhaps D is TRBD1 or TRBD2 (5 bases each). The CDR3 extends over 14 amino acids. Per germline, CDR1 MDHEN and CDR2 SYDVKM. Trimming pared 10 bases from V and 3 bases from J, leaving 19 bases between. CDR3 nucleotides: TGTGCCACACATGGGGCGGGTAACTACTACGAGCAGTACTTC. Its protein product is CATHGAGNYYEQYF.

This clonotype was picked up many times. V gene TRBV20-1 combines with J gene TRBJ2-2, with 7 bases lining up with TRBD2. The germline gives CDR1 DFQATT, CDR2 SNEGSKA (reference sequence). V dropped 3 bases and J dropped 2; count of bases not matched to a gene: 6. The CDR3 spans 15 residues. CDR3 residues: CSASWASGNTGELFF. DNA of the CDR3: TGCAGTGCTAGCTGGGCTAGCGGTAACACCGGGGAGCTGTTTTTT.

This clonotype has a count of ten or more. The chain employs TRBV20-1 and TRBJ2-3; TRBD2 matches at 13 bases. The CDR3 is 18 residues long. Germline V lookup: CDR1 DFQATT, CDR2 SNEGSKA (reference sequence). With V trimmed by 5 bases and J by 1 base, 12 bases remained unmatched. The CDR3 nucleotides read TGCAGTGCTCATTGGGGGACTAGCGGGGACCACCGCACAGATACGCAGTATTTT. Its translation is CSAHWGTSGDHRTDTQYF.

At least ten counts were recorded for this clonotype. This chain connects TRBV5-5 to TRBJ2-7, with TRBD1 matching over 9 bases. Germline V lookup: CDR1 SGHKS, CDR2 YYEKEE (reference sequence). The CDR3 length is 16 residues. After removal of 2 bases from V and 9 bases from J, the junction contained 15 bases not matched to a gene. The CDR3 region is CASSLGQGPALSGQYF. CDR3 sequence (DNA): TGTGCCAGCAGCTTAGGACAGGGGCCTGCTCTATCTGGGCAGTACTTC.

This clonotype has ten or more counts. The gene calls are TRBV5-6 and TRBJ2-2, with D perhaps matching TRBD1 (5 bases). Germline CDR1 and CDR2: SGHDT and YYEEEE. The CDR3 sequence is 16 residues long. V lost 1 base and J 2 bases, leaving 12 bases between the germline ends. The CDR3 coding sequence is TGTGCCAGCAGCTTGTACACAGGTCATAACACCGGGGAGCTGTTTTTT. Translating it yields CASSLYTGHNTGELFF.

The chain joins TRBV29-1 to TRBJ2-7; possible D gene TRBD2, 6 bases. Trimming took off 4 bases at V and 6 bases at J, with 16 bases between the two ends. Germline-derived CDR1 and CDR2 are SQVTM and ANQGSEA. The CDR3 is 13 residues long. The CDR3, as DNA: TGCAGCGTTGTCGGGGGTTCGGAAGCCGAGCAGTACTTC. Translation: CSVVGGSEAEQYF.

The chain recombines TRBV12-3 or TRBV12-4 with TRBJ2-3; 7 bases line up with TRBD1. V gave up 6 bases and J gave up 3 bases; unmatched junction bases: 9. This CDR3 has 15 amino acids. CDR3 DNA: TGTGCCAGCAGACCCGGGACAGTTCAAACAGATACGCAGTATTTT. It yields the protein CASRPGTVQTDTQYF.

This clonotype was detected many times. The chain has TRBV20-1 and TRBJ2-7; TRBD1 agrees at 7 bases. Trimming took 1 base from V and 5 from J; bases not matched to a gene: 14. The V gene's germline CDR1 is DFQATT and CDR2 SNEGSKA (reference sequence). This CDR3 has 16 residues. The CDR3 loop is CSARVGTVYPGNEQYF. CDR3 sequence (DNA): TGCAGTGCTAGAGTTGGGACAGTCTACCCCGGGAACGAGCAGTACTTC.

The rearrangement joins TRBV7-2 to TRBJ2-2; D not resolved. V lost 4 bases to trimming and J lost 6 bases, with 21 bases between them. The CDR3 loop spans 17 amino acids. Germline values: CDR1 SGHTA, CDR2 FQGNSA. CDR3 nucleotide sequence: TGTGCCAGCAGCTCATTAAATTCAAACCCTAGGTCCGGGGAGCTGTTTTTT. Amino acids: CASSSLNSNPRSGELFF.